One sample yielded the 32 T cell receptor beta chains listed below, sequenced in a study of PD-1 blockade in mismatch repair-deficient tumors. TCRdb keeps only in-frame clones here, not all; method: immunoSEQ multiplex PCR. The sample consists of 80,000 to 100,000 clones, roughly 80% of them appearing once. The specimen comprised peripheral blood, sampled 12 weeks after starting pembrolizumab. The origin of the receptors is an adult with mismatch repair-deficient cancer.

The rearrangement uses TRBV6-1 and TRBJ2-7, with D perhaps TRBD2 (6 bases). Trimming took off 6 bases at V and 2 bases at J, with 14 bases between the two ends. The CDR3 runs to 14 residues. Germline V CDR1 and CDR2: MNHNS, SASEGT. Here the CDR3 reads CASRATSPPYEQYF. In nucleotides, the CDR3 is TGTGCCAGCAGAGCGACTAGTCCGCCCTACGAGCAGTACTTC.

This clone occurred once. V and J are TRBV6-5 and TRBJ1-2; 7 nucleotides agree with TRBD1. With V trimmed by 5 bases and J by 2 bases, 8 bases remained unmatched. Germline V gene lookup returns CDR1 MNHEY and CDR2 SVGAGI. The CDR3 has 15 amino acids. The CDR3 DNA sequence: TGTGCCAGCAGTCCCTGGAACAGGGGCAACTATGGCTACACCTTC. Translation gives CASSPWNRGNYGYTF.

This sequence joins TRBV6-5 and TRBJ2-7; 7 nucleotides agree with TRBD2. J gave up 5 bases and V 0 bases, and 4 bases lay outside the gene matches. The germline CDR1 and CDR2 sequences are MNHEY and SVGAGI. CDR3 size: 14 residues. The CDR3 coding sequence is TGTGCCAGCAGTTACTCGAGACGGGAGGACGAGCAGTACTTC. It is translated as CASSYSRREDEQYF.

The chain combines TRBV19 with TRBJ2-1; a possible D gene is TRBD1 (5 bases). The germline V gene has CDR1 LNHDA and CDR2 SQIVND (reference sequence). The V end was cut by 2 bases, the J end by 5 bases, with 13 bases between. This CDR3 is built from 15 residues. This CDR3 is CASSISHDRNNEQFF. The CDR3 nucleotides are TGTGCCAGTAGTATATCCCATGACAGAAACAATGAGCAGTTCTTC.

This clone was counted once. V usage is TRBV5-3 and J usage is TRBJ2-1; D gene uncertain. TRBV5-3 counts as an open reading frame of uncertain function. With 4 bases removed from V and 4 bases from J, the gap between germline ends came to 12 bases. The length of the CDR3 is 14 residues. CDR3 loop: CARSPPVRYNEQFF. The CDR3 nucleotides are TGTGCCAGAAGCCCCCCCGTCCGTTACAATGAGCAGTTCTTC.

The chain has TRBV29-1 and TRBJ1-1, with 8 positions matching TRBD1. The CDR3 is 11 amino acids. V lost 7 bases, J lost 8 bases, and 6 bases stayed unmatched. Germline V CDR1 and CDR2: SQVTM, ANQGSEA. The DNA for the CDR3 is TGCAGCGACCACCGGGACAGGGAAGCTTTCTTT. It specifies CSDHRDREAFF.

The V and J genes are TRBV29-1 and TRBJ1-2; possible D gene TRBD1, 6 bases. The V gene lost 4 bases and the J gene lost 3 bases, with 9 bases spanning the gap. Germline values: CDR1 SQVTM, CDR2 ANQGSEA. There are 12 residues in the CDR3. In DNA form, the CDR3 reads TGCAGCGTTGTATCAGGGGACTATGGCTACACCTTC. This codes for CSVVSGDYGYTF.

The chain couples TRBV5-1 to TRBJ2-1, with 9 bases lining up with TRBD1. Germline V lookup: CDR1 SGHRS, CDR2 YFSETQ. The CDR3 contains 14 residues. V lost 3 bases to trimming and J lost 8 bases; unmatched junction nucleotides: 6. CDR3 sequence: CASSSGTGLHEQFF. DNA for the CDR3: TGCGCCAGCAGCTCCGGGACAGGGTTGCATGAGCAGTTCTTC.

The V and J genes are TRBV19 and TRBJ1-5; possible D gene TRBD1, 6 bases. Germline CDR1 reads LNHDA; CDR2 reads SQIVND (reference sequence). V was cut by 9 bases and J by 0 bases, with 18 bases left in between. This CDR3 region has 16 residues. The CDR3 region is CASKAQPGASNQPQHF. The CDR3 DNA is TGTGCCAGCAAAGCCCAGCCAGGGGCTAGCAATCAGCCCCAGCATTTT.

The chain uses TRBV5-4 and TRBJ2-1, with TRBD2 matching 13 bases. Trimming took 4 bases from V and 3 from J; bases not matched to a gene: 7. Germline V lookup: CDR1 SGHNT, CDR2 YYREEE (reference sequence). The CDR3 loop spans 17 amino acids. DNA for the CDR3: TGTGCCAGCAGCGAAGGACTAGCGGGAGCATACTACAATGAGCAGTTCTTC. Residues: CASSEGLAGAYYNEQFF. Based on the CDR3 plus reference TRBV5-4 and TRBJ2-1, the full variable domain is ETGVTQSPTHLIKTRGQQVTLRCSSQSGHNTVSWYQQALGQGPQFIFQYYREEENGRGNFPPRFSGLQFPNYSSELNVNALELDDSALYLCASSEGLAGAYYNEQFFGPGTRLTVL.

This clone was picked up a small number of times. The V gene is TRBV5-1, the J gene TRBJ2-7, with 10 bases identical to TRBD1. The V gene's germline CDR1 is SGHRS and CDR2 YFSETQ. The V and J ends lost 4 bases and 3 bases, in that order; junction bases with no gene match: 7. The CDR3 has 15 residues. This chain's CDR3 is CASSHDGTGDYEQYF. Here the CDR3 DNA reads TGCGCCAGCAGCCATGACGGGACAGGGGACTACGAGCAGTACTTC.

The chain recombines TRBV6-1 with TRBJ2-5, with no clear D. Trimming removed 5 bases at V and 9 bases at J, with 13 bases between. The CDR3 runs to 12 residues. CDR1 MNHNS and CDR2 SASEGT come from the germline V gene. The CDR3 here is CASSHRMAAQYF. The CDR3 nucleotides read TGTGCCAGCAGTCACCGAATGGCGGCCCAGTACTTC.

This chain links TRBV2 with TRBJ1-5; D is possibly TRBD1 (6 bases). Trimming cost V 1 base and J 6 bases, with 10 bases left between them. The CDR3 loop spans 14 amino acids. The germline CDR1 and CDR2 sequences are SNHLY and FYNNEI. CDR3 sequence (DNA): TGTGCCAGCAGTGAAGACAGGGTGGTTCAGCCCCAGCATTTT. Protein product: CASSEDRVVQPQHF.

The chain has TRBV2 and TRBJ1-1; D is uncertain. The germline CDR1 and CDR2 sequences are SNHLY and FYNNEI. V lost 3 bases and J lost 5, with 10 bases in between. The CDR3 runs to 13 residues. The CDR3 sequence is CASSDEVRTEAFF. The DNA of the CDR3 is TGTGCCAGCAGTGACGAGGTGAGGACTGAAGCTTTCTTT.

The gene calls are TRBV4-1 and TRBJ2-1, with D possibly being TRBD1 or TRBD2 (5 bases each). CDR3 length: 17 amino acids. Per the germline V gene, CDR1 is MGHRA and CDR2 is YSYEKL. Trimming removed 3 bases at V and 1 base at J, with 16 bases between. This CDR3 is CASSHLGDGRSYNEQFF. The CDR3 DNA reads as TGCGCCAGCAGCCACTTGGGGGACGGGCGATCCTACAATGAGCAGTTCTTC.

This clone was detected once. The CDR3 nucleotides read TGTGCCAGCAGTGAGACAGGGGGATTCTACAATGAGCAGTTCTTC. Its protein is CASSETGGFYNEQFF. V is TRBV28 and J is TRBJ2-1, with 9 bases identical to TRBD1. The ends lost 5 bases at V and 3 bases at J; junction bases unmatched: 5. Germline CDR1 MDHEN, CDR2 SYDVKM. CDR3 length: 15 residues.

The chain joins TRBV7-9 to TRBJ1-2; D is possibly TRBD1 (6 bases). Germline V gives CDR1 SEHNR, CDR2 FQNEAQ (reference sequence). The CDR3 covers 12 residues. Between the trimmed V and J ends, which lost 3 bases and 4 bases, there was a span of 6 bases. The CDR3: CASSLDSYGYTF. The DNA for the CDR3 is TGTGCCAGCAGCTTGGACAGCTATGGCTACACCTTC.

J is TRBJ2-7 and V is TRBV4-3, with D hard to call. This CDR3 has 14 amino acids. CDR1 and CDR2 (germline): LGHNA, YSLEER. V was shortened by 0 bases and J by 7 bases, with 13 bases between the two germline ends. The CDR3 DNA is TGCGCCAGCAGCCAAGAGACCCGGGTTGGGGAGCAGTACTTC. Protein sequence: CASSQETRVGEQYF.

The chain recombines TRBV4-2 with TRBJ2-1; 7 nucleotides line up with TRBD2. CDR3 length: 15 amino acids. Germline V CDR1 and CDR2: LGHNA, YNFKEQ. V trimming: 0 bases; J trimming: 6 bases; junction bases outside the gene matches: 5. In DNA, the CDR3 is TGTGCCAGCAGCCAAGAAGCGGGACGGCGCAATGAGCAGTTCTTC. The encoded protein is CASSQEAGRRNEQFF.

The J gene is TRBJ2-1, the V gene TRBV7-2; D gene ambiguous. Per the germline V gene, CDR1 is SGHTA and CDR2 is FQGNSA. This CDR3 region has 16 residues. V was cut by 5 bases and J by 0 bases, with 14 bases left in between. In nucleotides, the CDR3 is TGTGCCAGCAGCCGGGCTGGCTACCGCTCCTACAATGAGCAGTTCTTC. Protein: CASSRAGYRSYNEQFF.

V and J are TRBV6-1 and TRBJ1-5, with D possibly TRBD1 on 6 matching bases. The CDR3 covers 14 residues. Germline CDR1 MNHNS, CDR2 SASEGT. The V and J ends lost 0 bases and 7 bases respectively, with 10 bases between them. The CDR3 loop reads CASSEAGGIQPQHF. The DNA of the CDR3 is TGTGCCAGCAGTGAAGCGGGGGGCATACAGCCCCAGCATTTT.

V and J are TRBV2 and TRBJ2-2, with 7 bases lining up with TRBD2. The junction had 6 bases not matched to a gene; V was cut back by 6 bases and J by 5 bases. The CDR3 sequence is 14 residues long. Germline CDR1 SNHLY, CDR2 FYNNEI. The CDR3 coding sequence is TGTGCCAGCAGCGCGGGAGTTGGAACCGGGGAGCTGTTTTTT. It codes for CASSAGVGTGELFF.

This sequence joins TRBV10-3 and TRBJ1-2, with 8 nucleotides matching TRBD1. This CDR3 spans 12 amino acids. Germline-derived CDR1 and CDR2 are ENHRY and SYGVKD. J gave up 8 bases and V 6 bases, and 5 bases lay outside the gene matches. The CDR3 DNA follows: TGTGCCATCAGCGAGACAGGGGACGGCTACACCTTC. This codes for CAISETGDGYTF.

This clone was detected only once. The rearrangement links TRBV11-2 to TRBJ1-1, with TRBD1 as a possible D gene (5 bases). V was trimmed by 0 bases and J by 4 bases, leaving 12 bases between them. This CDR3 has 15 amino acids. Germline-derived CDR1 and CDR2 are SGHAT and FQNNGV. Written as DNA, the CDR3 is TGTGCCAGCAGCTTAGAGGGGGGTGTATCCACTGAAGCTTTCTTT. This translates into CASSLEGGVSTEAFF.

This clone was found once. CDR3 residues: CASSFEGTVNTGELFF. The CDR3 DNA reads TGTGCCAGCAGCTTTGAAGGGACAGTGAACACCGGGGAGCTGTTTTTT. This chain joins TRBV11-3 and TRBJ2-2; 7 positions match TRBD1. After removal of 3 bases from V and 1 base from J, the junction contained 5 bases not matched to a gene. This CDR3 has 16 amino acids. Looked up from germline, CDR1 is SGHNT and CDR2 is YENEEA.

This clone was seen a single time. V gene TRBV19 combines with J gene TRBJ2-7, with D unresolved. The CDR3 runs 13 residues. CDR1 and CDR2 from the germline V gene are LNHDA and SQIVND (reference sequence). V was trimmed by 6 bases and J by 3 bases, leaving 12 bases between them. CDR3 DNA sequence: TGTGCCAGTAGCCTCTGGGCAGGCTACGAGCAGTACTTC. This gives the protein CASSLWAGYEQYF.

The chain joins TRBV19 to TRBJ1-2; D gene unclear. The CDR3 runs to 12 residues. Looked up from germline, CDR1 is LNHDA and CDR2 is SQIVND (reference sequence). The ends were cut back, 7 bases at V and 7 bases at J, with 13 bases in the middle. As DNA, the CDR3 is TGTGCCAGTATGACACTGCTTAGTGGCTACACCTTC. It translates to CASMTLLSGYTF.

The rearrangement uses TRBV19 and TRBJ2-5; 7 bases are a match to TRBD2. Germline CDR1 LNHDA, CDR2 SQIVND (reference sequence). CDR3 length equals 15 residues. The V gene end was trimmed by 1 base and the J gene end by 2 bases; junction bases not matched to a gene: 4. The CDR3, as DNA: TGTGCCAGTAGTATAGGGGGTAGCGGGCAAGAGACCCAGTACTTC. Translated: CASSIGGSGQETQYF.

V usage is TRBV21-1 and J usage is TRBJ2-4; the listed D gene, TRBD1, was not tested against the DNA. TRBV21-1 is a pseudogene. This CDR3 comprises 16 residues. The DNA for the CDR3 is TGTGCCAGCAGTTCCGGGACAGGGGTGGCCAAAAACATTCAGTACTTC. Translating it yields CASSSGTGVAKNIQYF.

The chain has TRBV9 and TRBJ2-5; TRBD1 matches at 9 bases. V shed 4 bases, J shed 5 bases, and the junction held 12 bases outside the gene matches. Germline V gives CDR1 SGDLS, CDR2 YYNGEE. The CDR3 runs to 16 residues. The CDR3 DNA sequence: TGTGCCAGCAGCTCACCCGGACAGGGGAAGGGTGAGACCCAGTACTTC. This translates into CASSSPGQGKGETQYF.

This clone came up once. The CDR3 sequence is CASSQDQGYEQYF. The CDR3 DNA reads as TGCGCCAGCAGCCAAGATCAGGGCTACGAGCAGTACTTC. The chain is built from TRBV4-1 and TRBJ2-7, with a weak D call TRBD1 (5 bases). The germline V gene encodes CDR1 MGHRA and CDR2 YSYEKL. Trimming shortened V by 0 bases and J by 3 bases, and 6 bases separated the two germline ends. The CDR3 spans 13 residues.

V usage is TRBV7-9 and J usage is TRBJ2-1, with 8 positions matching TRBD2. Germline CDR1 SEHNR, CDR2 FQNEAQ (reference sequence). The V and J ends lost 0 bases and 5 bases, in that order; junction bases with no gene match: 0. The CDR3 is made up of 14 amino acids. CDR3 region: CASSLAGLDNEQFF. In nucleotides, the CDR3 is TGTGCCAGCAGCTTAGCGGGACTAGACAATGAGCAGTTCTTC.